This is a list of T cell receptor beta chains from one sample in a study of control samples from healthy donors and cancer patients. Using immunoSEQ multiplex PCR, the repertoire was profiled, and TCRdb retains in-frame clones only, with some absent. Of 150,000 or so clones listed, roughly nine tenths are singletons. The sequenced material came from blood. The receptor source for this set is a woman aged 25 to 45 in good health. CDR3s include the opening cysteine and the closing phenylalanine or tryptophan. The D gene is left open where the match is weak. Clone size appears in some rows only: once, few, many, or a class for an expanded clone.

j_call clone_size v_call d_call cdr3_nt cdr3_aa
TRBJ1-6 NA TRBV28 NA TGTGCCAGCAGTTATGGGGTTTCACCCCTCCACTTT CASSYGVSPLHF
TRBJ2-3 NA TRBV4-1 TRBD2 TGCGCCAGCAGCCAAGATCGAGCGGGAGGCTATACGCAGTATTTT CASSQDRAGGYTQYF
TRBJ1-1 NA TRBV5-1 TRBD1 TGCGCCACCGAGCCCTTTGTCGACAGGGCCTTAATGAACACTGAAGCTTTCTTT CATEPFVDRALMNTEAFF
TRBJ2-2 NA TRBV21-1 NA TGTGCCAGCAGCAAAGTTTCGGGGGGCACCGGGGAGCTGTTTTTT CASSKVSGGTGELFF
TRBJ1-3 NA TRBV18 NA TGTGCCAGCTTTCTGACAGTGAACTCTGGAAACACCATATATTTT CASFLTVNSGNTIYF
TRBJ1-5 few TRBV2 NA TGTGCCAGCAGTTGGGGTCTGGGGCTGGAACAGCCCCAGCATTTT CASSWGLGLEQPQHF
TRBJ2-2 few TRBV5-6 TRBD2 TGTGCCAGCAGCCAGATAGCGGGGACCCTCACCGGGGAGCTGTTTTTT CASSQIAGTLTGELFF
TRBJ2-2 NA TRBV2 NA TGTGCCAGCAGTCCCTCGGGGGCCAACACCGGGGAGCTGTTTTTT CASSPSGANTGELFF
TRBJ2-1 NA TRBV10-3 NA TGTGCCATCAGTGAGTCTGGAGACGCATACAATGAGCAGTTCTTC CAISESGDAYNEQFF
TRBJ1-2 NA TRBV7-9 TRBD1 TGTGCCAGCAGCTTAGTGTTGGACAGGGGGCTGAATGGCTACACCTTC CASSLVLDRGLNGYTF
TRBJ1-2 NA TRBV12-3/TRBV12-4 NA TGTGCCAGCCTGTCAGACAACTATGGCTACACCTTC CASLSDNYGYTF
TRBJ2-7 NA TRBV19 TRBD2 TGTGCCAGTAGTCGACTAGCGGGAGAGTGGAACGAGCAGTACTTC CASSRLAGEWNEQYF
TRBJ2-7 NA TRBV19 NA TGTGCCAGTAGTATGGCCCAACTATCTTACGAGCAGTACTTC CASSMAQLSYEQYF
TRBJ1-1 NA TRBV30 NA TGTGCCTGGAGTTTAATGGGGAACACTGAAGCTTTCTTT CAWSLMGNTEAFF
TRBJ2-1 NA TRBV19 TRBD2 TGTGCCAGTAGTATCTTGACGGGAGGGCCGGGGGAGCAGTTCTTC CASSILTGGPGEQFF
TRBJ2-1 NA TRBV7-2 TRBD2 TGTGCCAGCAGCTTGACTAGCGGGCCGTACAATGAGCAGTTCTTC CASSLTSGPYNEQFF
TRBJ1-1 NA TRBV15 NA TGTGCCACCAGCAAGCAATATACGAACACTGAAGCTTTCTTT CATSKQYTNTEAFF
TRBJ2-2 once TRBV20-1 TRBD2 TGCAGTGCTAGTACTATCACTAGCGGGGAGTTAAGCGGGGAGCTGTTTTTT CSASTITSGELSGELFF
TRBJ2-1 NA TRBV6-5 NA TGTGCCAGCAGTTACACAGGGTCCAATGAGCAGTTCTTC CASSYTGSNEQFF
TRBJ1-5 once TRBV28 TRBD1 TGTGCCAGCAGTGTCCTGACAGGGGGTGGCCAGCCCCAGCATTTT CASSVLTGGGQPQHF
TRBJ1-3 NA TRBV9 NA TGTGCCAGCAGCCCGGGACGGACTTTCTCTGGAAACACCATATATTTT CASSPGRTFSGNTIYF
TRBJ2-7 NA TRBV24-1 TRBD2 TGTGCCACCAGTGACCATCAGGAGGGAGGGCTCGAACAGTACTTC CATSDHQEGGLEQYF
TRBJ1-2 NA TRBV12-3/TRBV12-4 TRBD1 TGTGCCAGCAGTGCGGACAGGATCTATGGCTACACCTTC CASSADRIYGYTF
TRBJ2-1 NA TRBV4-2 NA TGTGCCAGCAGCCAAGAACCGGGCCTTGGGAATGAGCAGTTCTTC CASSQEPGLGNEQFF
TRBJ2-5 NA TRBV6-5 NA TGTGCCAGCAGGTACAGAGAGGAGGAGACCCAGTACTTC CASRYREEETQYF